This TCR beta chain was documented in a study of post-analysis software for immune sequencing data. About the research overall: Recorded disease courses covered relapsing-remitting, secondary progressive and progressive-relapsing multiple sclerosis. Some patients had no subtype annotation.

Tagging with unique molecular identifiers was a feature of the TCR beta cDNA libraries. Input populations of about 0.85 to 11 million T cells gave rise to 500,000 to 600,000 cDNA molecules. TCRdb reprocessed the PCR reads with MiXCR, giving one entry per CDR3 protein. There are 550,000 to 700,000 distinct CDR3 sequences in the sample; 44% occur only once, and under 2% lies in the top ten. Germline V gene lookup returns CDR1 MNHNS and CDR2 SASEGT. CDR3 length equals 13 residues. V gave up 8 bases and J gave up 3 bases; unmatched junction bases: 3. This clonotype has only one observation. Its cognate antigen is unknown. General observations from the study: Patients showed TRBV5-6, TRBV5-1 and TRBV20-1 among four to six TRBV segments more frequent than in controls.

Sequenced input: blood. The receptor was isolated from a girl aged 5-17 years with multiple sclerosis. The chain uses TRBV6-1 and TRBJ1-1; 10 bases agree with TRBD1. This chain's CDR3 is CASVGQGYTEAFF. For the CDR3, the DNA is TGTGCCAGCGTGGGACAGGGGTACACTGAAGCTTTCTTT.